This passage covers 16 T cell receptor beta chains from one sample sequenced in a study of blood T cells in healthy people across ages (dated by TCRdb to about 2015). Libraries were made using 5' RACE. The listed sequencing device is Illumina HiSeq 2500. A second PCR of about 6 to 12 cycles was run with a J-beta primer mix and a sample-barcoded 5' primer. TCRdb passed the public sequencing reads through fastp at Q25 and MiXCR, retaining productive beta sequences. Identical CDR3 protein sequences are pooled into one entry, listed with their most common genes and DNA. This sample has hundreds of thousands of distinct CDR3 sequences in its table, and about 29% of those were observed once. In total, the top ten clones hold over 3.5% of the sample. These data were also filed under a second study, of T cells of mothers and their children.

Sequenced: blood. Receptors were obtained from a boy between 2 and 10 years old in good health.

The V gene is TRBV7-9, the J gene TRBJ2-3, with a possible D match to TRBD2 (7 bases). Germline CDR1 and CDR2: SEHNR and FQNEAQ (reference sequence). The CDR3 loop spans 14 amino acids. Trimming stripped 6 bases from V and 4 bases from J, with 14 bases between. The CDR3 here is CASRNWGGPDTQYF. The CDR3 bases are TGTGCCAGCAGGAATTGGGGGGGGCCAGATACGCAGTATTTT.

The J gene is TRBJ2-7, the V gene TRBV20-1; TRBD2 aligns across 11 bases. This CDR3 is built from 13 residues. Trimming took 6 bases from V and 3 from J; bases not matched to a gene: 4. CDR1 DFQATT and CDR2 SNEGSKA come from the germline V gene (reference sequence). The CDR3 sequence: CSAMTSGIYEQYF. The CDR3 DNA reads as TGCAGTGCAATGACTAGCGGGATCTACGAGCAGTACTTC.

This clonotype has a handful of counts. The chain is built from TRBV5-1 and TRBJ1-2, with unresolved D. Trimming stripped 0 bases from V and 5 bases from J, with 5 bases between. The CDR3 runs 12 residues. The germline V gene has CDR1 SGHRS and CDR2 YFSETQ. The CDR3 here is CASSLDQYGYTF. DNA for the CDR3: TGCGCCAGCAGCTTGGACCAGTATGGCTACACCTTC.

There are a few counts of this clonotype. This chain joins TRBV6-2 or TRBV6-3 and TRBJ2-5; 11 positions match TRBD1. CDR1 is MNHEY and CDR2 is SVGEGT in the germline V gene. The CDR3 is made up of 16 amino acids. The trim removed 2 bases at V and 6 bases at J, leaving 8 bases unmatched. CDR3 sequence reads: CASSYSRDRGFQTQYF. CDR3 coding DNA: TGTGCCAGCAGTTACAGCCGGGACAGGGGGTTTCAGACCCAGTACTTC.

The J gene is TRBJ2-4, the V gene TRBV5-4; no definite D call. V was pared by 4 bases and J by 6 bases, with 14 bases between. CDR3 length: 14 amino acids. Germline-derived CDR1 and CDR2 are SGHNT and YYREEE (reference sequence). The CDR3, as DNA: TGTGCCAGCAGCATTGTGGGTGAATTAAACATTCAGTACTTC. Amino acids: CASSIVGELNIQYF.

V usage is TRBV20-1 and J usage is TRBJ1-6; no definite D call. The CDR3 runs 13 residues. Looked up from germline, CDR1 is DFQATT and CDR2 is SNEGSKA (reference sequence). V dropped 4 bases and J dropped 10 bases, with 14 bases sitting between them. In DNA, the CDR3 is TGCAGTGCTAACCGGGAGCCACGCTCACCCCTCCACTTT. Its protein product is CSANREPRSPLHF.

The chain links TRBV15 to TRBJ1-6; D is unclear. V gave up 1 base and J gave up 6 bases, with 7 bases separating them. CDR1 is LNHNV, CDR2 YYDKDF, per germline (reference sequence). The CDR3 consists of 14 residues. CDR3 DNA sequence: TGTGCCACCAGCAGAGGCGACACTAATTCACCCCTCCACTTT. Translation gives CATSRGDTNSPLHF.

The J gene is TRBJ2-4, the V gene TRBV19; perhaps TRBD1 as D (5 bases). Trimming left V 5 bases short and J 0 bases short, with 11 bases between. CDR1 and CDR2 from the germline V gene are LNHDA and SQIVND (reference sequence). This CDR3 has 15 amino acids. This CDR3 reads CASSLPGLAKNIQYF. The CDR3 bases are TGTGCCAGTAGTCTCCCAGGGCTAGCCAAAAACATTCAGTACTTC. The whole variable domain, filled in from reference TRBV19 and TRBJ2-4, reads DGGITQSPKYLFRKEGQNVTLSCEQNLNHDAMYWYRQDPGQGLRLIYYSQIVNDFQKGDIAEGYSVSREKKESFPLTVTSAQKNPTAFYLCASSLPGLAKNIQYFGAGTRLSVL.

This clonotype was seen only a few times. The V call is TRBV2, the J call TRBJ2-2; 8 nucleotides match TRBD2. CDR1 and CDR2 (germline): SNHLY, FYNNEI. Germline trimming cut 2 bases from V and 7 bases from J; bases unmatched to any gene: 0. The CDR3 spans 13 residues. The CDR3 sequence: CASSEREGGELFF. The CDR3 DNA reads TGTGCCAGCAGTGAACGGGAGGGCGGGGAGCTGTTTTTT.

V usage is TRBV3-1 and J usage is TRBJ2-5, with TRBD2 matching 8 bases. Germline CDR1 and CDR2: LGHDT and YNNKEL (reference sequence). V was pared by 0 bases and J by 5 bases, with 8 bases of the junction left unmatched. The CDR3 is made up of 16 amino acids. As DNA, the CDR3 is TGTGCCAGCAGCCAAGAACGGAGCGGGAGTCGGGAGACCCAGTACTTC. This encodes CASSQERSGSRETQYF.

V gene TRBV6-5 combines with J gene TRBJ2-5; 11 bases are shared with TRBD2. Judging by the DNA end, TRBJ2-7 fits better; the J call may be wrong. Germline values: CDR1 MNHEY, CDR2 SVGAGI. The CDR3 has 13 residues. The CDR3 DNA sequence: TGTGCCGTCCACCCTAGCGGGAGGTACGAGCAGTACTTC. Translating it yields CAVHPSGRYEQYF.

This chain joins TRBV7-8 and TRBJ2-3, with D perhaps TRBD2 (6 bases). The CDR3 spans 13 residues. In germline, CDR1 is SGHVS, CDR2 FQNEAQ. With 5 bases removed from V and 9 bases from J, the gap between germline ends came to 15 bases. This CDR3 is CASSESIGGTQYF. CDR3 DNA sequence: TGTGCCAGCAGCGAGAGTATCGGAGGGACGCAGTATTTT.

This clonotype was seen more than once but under ten times. The rearrangement joins TRBV11-2 to TRBJ2-7; D call uncertain. Trimming removed 0 bases at V and 2 bases at J, with 5 bases between. There are 13 residues in the CDR3. The V gene's germline CDR1 is SGHAT and CDR2 FQNNGV. CDR3 DNA: TGTGCCAGCAGCTTAGAGACGACCTACGAGCAGTACTTC. Its protein product is CASSLETTYEQYF.

This chain links TRBV4-3 with TRBJ2-3; TRBD2 matches at 15 bases. Germline V gene lookup returns CDR1 LGHNA and CDR2 YSLEER. This CDR3 region has 17 residues. The V and J ends lost 2 bases and 6 bases, in that order; junction bases with no gene match: 6. This CDR3 is CASSQTGLAGGDDTQYF. The CDR3 DNA sequence: TGCGCCAGCAGCCAAACGGGACTAGCGGGAGGAGACGATACGCAGTATTTT.

The table lists this clonotype with a few counts. This chain uses TRBV3-1 with TRBJ2-5; 9 bases match TRBD1. The DNA end lines up better with TRBJ2-7; the J call may be wrong. Germline V gene lookup returns CDR1 LGHDT and CDR2 YNNKEL (reference sequence). The CDR3 has 14 residues. The CDR3 reads CASSQRQGGYEQYF. The CDR3 bases are TGTGCCAGCAGCCAGAGACAGGGGGGCTACGAGCAGTACTTC.

The genes are TRBV6-5 and TRBJ2-3; 8 bases match TRBD1. CDR1 is MNHEY and CDR2 is SVGAGI in the germline V gene. This CDR3 contains 13 residues. V trimming: 6 bases; J trimming: 8 bases; junction bases outside the gene matches: 7. The CDR3 spells CASSPGQVVTQYF. CDR3 nucleotides: TGTGCCAGCAGCCCGGGACAGGTAGTTACGCAGTATTTT.